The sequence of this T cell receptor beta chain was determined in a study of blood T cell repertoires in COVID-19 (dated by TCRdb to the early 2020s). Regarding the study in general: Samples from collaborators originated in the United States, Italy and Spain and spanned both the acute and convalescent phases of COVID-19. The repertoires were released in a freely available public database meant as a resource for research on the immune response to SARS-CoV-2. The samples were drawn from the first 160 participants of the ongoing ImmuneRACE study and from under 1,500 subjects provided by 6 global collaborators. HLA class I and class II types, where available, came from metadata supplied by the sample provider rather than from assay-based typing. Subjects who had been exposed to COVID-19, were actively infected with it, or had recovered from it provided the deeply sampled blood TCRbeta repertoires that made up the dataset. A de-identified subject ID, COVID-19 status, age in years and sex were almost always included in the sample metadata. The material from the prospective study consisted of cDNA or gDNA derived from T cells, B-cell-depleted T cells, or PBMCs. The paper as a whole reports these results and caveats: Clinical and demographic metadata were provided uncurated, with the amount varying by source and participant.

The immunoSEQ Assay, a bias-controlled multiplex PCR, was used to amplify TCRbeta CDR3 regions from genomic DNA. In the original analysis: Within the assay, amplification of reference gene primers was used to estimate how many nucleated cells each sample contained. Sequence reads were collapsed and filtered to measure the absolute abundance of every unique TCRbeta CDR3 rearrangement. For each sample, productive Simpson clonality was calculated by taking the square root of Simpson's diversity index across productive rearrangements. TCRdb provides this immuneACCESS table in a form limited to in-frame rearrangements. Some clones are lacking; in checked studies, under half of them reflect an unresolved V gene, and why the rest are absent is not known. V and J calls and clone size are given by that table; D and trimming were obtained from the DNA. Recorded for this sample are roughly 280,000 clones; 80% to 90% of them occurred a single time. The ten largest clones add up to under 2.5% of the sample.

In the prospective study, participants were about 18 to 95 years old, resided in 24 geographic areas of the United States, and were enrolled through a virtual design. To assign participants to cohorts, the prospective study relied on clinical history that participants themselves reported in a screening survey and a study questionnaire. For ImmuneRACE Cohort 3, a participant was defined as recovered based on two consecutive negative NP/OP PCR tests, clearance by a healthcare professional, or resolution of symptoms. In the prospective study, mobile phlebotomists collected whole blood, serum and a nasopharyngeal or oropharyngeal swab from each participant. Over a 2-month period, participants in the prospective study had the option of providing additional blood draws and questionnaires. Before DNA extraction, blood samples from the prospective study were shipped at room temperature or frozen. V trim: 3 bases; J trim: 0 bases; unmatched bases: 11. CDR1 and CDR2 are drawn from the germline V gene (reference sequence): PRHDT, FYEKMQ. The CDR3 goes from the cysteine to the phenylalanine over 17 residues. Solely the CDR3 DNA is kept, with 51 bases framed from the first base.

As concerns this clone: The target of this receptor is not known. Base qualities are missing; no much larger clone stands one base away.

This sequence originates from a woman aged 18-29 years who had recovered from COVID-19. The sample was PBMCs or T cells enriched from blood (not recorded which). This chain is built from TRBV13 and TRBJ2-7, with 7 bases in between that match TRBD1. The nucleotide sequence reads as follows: TGTGCCAGCAGCTTTAACTCCAACAGGGGAAACTCCTACGAGCAGTACTTC. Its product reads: CASSFNSNRGNSYEQYF.